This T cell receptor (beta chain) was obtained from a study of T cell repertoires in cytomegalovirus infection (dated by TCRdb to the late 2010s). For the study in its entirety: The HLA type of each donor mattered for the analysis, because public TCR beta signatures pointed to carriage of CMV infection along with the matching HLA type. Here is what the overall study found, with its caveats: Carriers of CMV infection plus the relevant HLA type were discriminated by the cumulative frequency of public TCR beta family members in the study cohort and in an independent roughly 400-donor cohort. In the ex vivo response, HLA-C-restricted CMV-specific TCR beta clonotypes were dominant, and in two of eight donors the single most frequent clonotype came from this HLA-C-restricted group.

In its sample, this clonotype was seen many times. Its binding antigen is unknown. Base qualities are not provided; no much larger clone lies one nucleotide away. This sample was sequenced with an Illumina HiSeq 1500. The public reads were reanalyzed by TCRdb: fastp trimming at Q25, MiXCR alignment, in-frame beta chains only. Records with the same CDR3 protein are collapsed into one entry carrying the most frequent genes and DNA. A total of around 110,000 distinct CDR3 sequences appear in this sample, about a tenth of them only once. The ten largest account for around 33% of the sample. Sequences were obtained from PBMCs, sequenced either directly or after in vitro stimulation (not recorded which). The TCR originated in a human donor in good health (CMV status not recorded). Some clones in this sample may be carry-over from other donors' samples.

The DNA sequence follows: TGTGCCAGCAGCTTAACGGGGTCGGTAACCGATGAGCAGTTCTTC. Translated, this is CASSLTGSVTDEQFF. Recombination joined TRBV7-6 with TRBJ2-1; TRBD2 is a possible D gene, resting on 5 matching bases. CDR1 SGHVS and CDR2 FNYEAQ are derived from the germline V gene. V loses 2 bases, J loses 8 bases, and the germline ends lie 16 bases apart. Its CDR3 holds 15 amino acids, cysteine through phenylalanine. The read is trimmed to its CDR3 DNA, 45 bases read in frame from base 1. The variable domain in full, with residues beyond the CDR3 obtained from the reference TRBV7-6 and TRBJ2-1 genes, is GAGVSQSPRYKVTKRGQDVALRCDPISGHVSLYWYRQALGQGPEFLTYFNYEAQQDKSGLPNDRFSAERPEGSISTLTIQRTEQRDSAMYRCASSLTGSVTDEQFFGPGTRLTVL.